The 16 T cell receptor beta chains below come from one sample, sequenced in a study of monozygotic twins with cystic fibrosis. Profiled with immunoSEQ multiplex PCR; TCRdb holds only in-frame clones, not every one. The table lists 18,000 or so clones, about 90% of them singletons, with 1.6% in the top ten. Sample: blood. These receptors were taken from a girl aged 2 to 10 with cystic fibrosis.

This clone was counted once. This chain links TRBV4-1 with TRBJ2-1; 15 bases fit TRBD2. The trim removed 2 bases at V and 15 bases at J, leaving 8 bases unmatched. The CDR3 is 15 residues long. Germline V lookup: CDR1 MGHRA, CDR2 YSYEKL. CDR3 DNA: TGCGCCAGCAGCCAACCCGGGACTAGCGGGAGGTCACCGTTCTTC. It translates to CASSQPGTSGRSPFF.

The V and J genes are TRBV19 and TRBJ1-1, with 7 bases aligning to TRBD1. Germline V gene sequence: CDR1 LNHDA, CDR2 SQIVND (reference sequence). The CDR3 contains 14 residues. Trimming at V came to 7 bases and at J to 5 bases, leaving 10 bases not matched to a gene. Here the CDR3 reads CASITTGLGTEAFF. CDR3 nucleotides: TGTGCCAGTATTACGACAGGGTTGGGAACTGAAGCTTTCTTT.

J is TRBJ1-2 and V is TRBV5-4; D call uncertain. V dropped 3 bases and J dropped 4 bases, with 13 bases sitting between them. CDR3 size: 14 residues. Germline lookup yields CDR1 SGHNT and CDR2 YYREEE (reference sequence). CDR3 residues: CASSSDLGLYGYTF. CDR3 DNA: TGTGCCAGCAGCTCCGACTTGGGCCTCTATGGCTACACCTTC.

This chain uses TRBV9 with TRBJ1-1, with D uncertain. This CDR3 spans 13 amino acids. Germline V lookup: CDR1 SGDLS, CDR2 YYNGEE. The germline V and J ends were trimmed by 0 bases and 8 bases, with 11 bases remaining between them. The CDR3 loop is CASSVGSLGEAFF. The CDR3 DNA reads as TGTGCCAGCAGCGTAGGATCATTAGGGGAAGCTTTCTTT.

The chain recombines TRBV7-6 with TRBJ2-1; a possible D gene is TRBD2 (6 bases). The V and J ends lost 0 bases and 9 bases respectively, with 6 bases between them. In germline, CDR1 is SGHVS, CDR2 FNYEAQ. The CDR3 loop spans 12 amino acids. The CDR3 sequence is CASSLAGGEQFF. DNA for the CDR3: TGTGCCAGCAGCTTAGCCGGGGGTGAGCAGTTCTTC.

V and J are TRBV7-2 and TRBJ2-2; no reliable D call. The germline V and J ends were trimmed by 3 bases and 1 base, with 9 bases remaining between them. The germline V gene encodes CDR1 SGHTA and CDR2 FQGNSA. This CDR3 has 15 amino acids. CDR3 loop: CASSFSRGNTGELFF. The CDR3, as DNA: TGTGCCAGCAGCTTCTCCCGAGGGAACACCGGGGAGCTGTTTTTT.

The V call is TRBV5-1, the J call TRBJ2-3; D gene uncertain. This CDR3 spans 15 amino acids. Deletions cut 1 base from V and 0 bases from J, with 9 bases between. Germline CDR1 and CDR2: SGHRS and YFSETQ. The CDR3 reads CASSLSGQSTDTQYF. CDR3 nucleotide sequence: TGCGCCAGCAGCTTGTCCGGGCAAAGCACAGATACGCAGTATTTT.

The table lists this clone with a few counts. The CDR3 sequence is CAREKDTYSSNYGYTF. The CDR3 DNA follows: TGTGCCAGAGAGAAGGACACCTACTCCTCTAACTATGGCTACACCTTC. The chain recombines TRBV19 with TRBJ1-2; tentatively, D is TRBD1 (5 bases). Germline-derived CDR1 and CDR2 are LNHDA and SQIVND (reference sequence). The CDR3 spans 16 residues. The germline V and J ends were trimmed by 9 bases and 0 bases, with 20 bases remaining between them.

The J gene is TRBJ2-1, the V gene TRBV5-4; the match to TRBD1 covers 7 bases. This CDR3 spans 15 amino acids. Germline lookup yields CDR1 SGHNT and CDR2 YYREEE (reference sequence). V trimming: 0 bases; J trimming: 11 bases; junction bases outside the gene matches: 11. In DNA form, the CDR3 reads TGTGCCAGCAGCTTGGAACGGAAAACAGGGGATCAGCAGTTCTTC. Translated, it gives CASSLERKTGDQQFF.

The rearrangement joins TRBV7-9 to TRBJ2-5; D not resolved. This CDR3 has 13 amino acids. The V gene lost 2 bases and the J gene lost 5 bases, with 9 bases spanning the gap. From germline, CDR1 is SEHNR and CDR2 FQNEAQ (reference sequence). CDR3 sequence: CASSLNGWETQYF. The CDR3 DNA is TGTGCCAGCAGCTTAAATGGGTGGGAGACCCAGTACTTC.

The CDR3 protein is CASSQDWGAFSTEAFF. Here the CDR3 DNA reads TGTGCCAGCAGCCAAGATTGGGGAGCTTTCAGCACTGAAGCTTTCTTT. V gene TRBV14 combines with J gene TRBJ1-1, with D unresolved. Per the germline V gene, CDR1 is SGHDN and CDR2 is FVKESK. This CDR3 comprises 16 residues. The germline V and J ends were trimmed by 0 bases and 4 bases, with 15 bases remaining between them.

This chain connects TRBV19 to TRBJ1-1; no clear D. Germline V gene lookup returns CDR1 LNHDA and CDR2 SQIVND (reference sequence). The CDR3 totals 13 residues. The V gene lost 3 bases and the J gene lost 5 bases, with 10 bases spanning the gap. The CDR3 protein is CASSMLGGTEAFF. The CDR3 DNA reads TGTGCCAGTAGTATGCTCGGTGGTACTGAAGCTTTCTTT.

In this sample, this clone turned up once. The rearrangement joins TRBV27 to TRBJ1-2, with TRBD1 as a possible D gene (6 bases). Germline V gene lookup returns CDR1 MNHEY and CDR2 SMNVEV (reference sequence). This CDR3 has 15 amino acids. V was clipped by 3 bases and J by 7 bases, with 18 bases between them. Here the CDR3 reads CASSFLSTGLAGYTF. The CDR3 DNA is TGTGCCAGCAGTTTTCTCTCTACAGGGTTGGCTGGCTACACCTTC.

This rearrangement joins TRBV19 to TRBJ1-5; D not resolved. The CDR3 sequence is 11 residues long. Trimming cost V 7 bases and J 11 bases, with 12 bases left between them. CDR1 and CDR2 (germline): LNHDA, SQIVND (reference sequence). The CDR3 is CASNGGMAQHF. The CDR3 nucleotides read TGTGCCAGTAATGGAGGAATGGCCCAGCATTTT.

The rearrangement links TRBV15 to TRBJ1-6; TRBD1 might be the D (5 bases). The CDR3 sequence is 17 residues long. Looked up from germline, CDR1 is LNHNV and CDR2 is YYDKDF (reference sequence). V was trimmed by 0 bases and J by 10 bases, leaving 19 bases between them. DNA for the CDR3: TGTGCCACCAGCAGAGAGACTACCCGGGGGGGTATATCACCCCTCCACTTT. Protein sequence: CATSRETTRGGISPLHF.

V usage is TRBV7-8 and J usage is TRBJ2-1, with D perhaps matching TRBD2 (6 bases). Between the trimmed V and J ends, which lost 5 bases and 3 bases, there was a span of 14 bases. The germline gives CDR1 SGHVS, CDR2 FQNEAQ. The length of the CDR3 is 15 residues. The CDR3 nucleotides are TGTGCCAGCAGCCCACCGACTAGAGGCTACAATGAGCAGTTCTTC. This encodes CASSPPTRGYNEQFF.